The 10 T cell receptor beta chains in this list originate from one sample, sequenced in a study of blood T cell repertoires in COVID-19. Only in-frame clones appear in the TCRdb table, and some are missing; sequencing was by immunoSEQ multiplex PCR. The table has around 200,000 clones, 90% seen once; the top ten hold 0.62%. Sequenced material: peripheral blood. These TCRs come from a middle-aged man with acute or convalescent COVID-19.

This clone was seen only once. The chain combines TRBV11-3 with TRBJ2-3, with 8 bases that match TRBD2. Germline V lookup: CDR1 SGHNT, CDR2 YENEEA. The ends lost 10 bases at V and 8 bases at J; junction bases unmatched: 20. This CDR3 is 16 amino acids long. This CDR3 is CATLPIRPRGVGTQYF. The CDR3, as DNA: TGTGCCACCTTACCTATAAGACCGCGGGGGGTCGGTACGCAGTATTTT. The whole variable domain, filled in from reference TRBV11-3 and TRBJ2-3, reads EAGVVQSPRYKIIEKKQPVAFWCNPISGHNTLYWYLQNLGQGPELLIRYENEEAVDDSQLPKDRFSAERLKGVDSTLKIQPAELGDSAVYLCATLPIRPRGVGTQYFGPGTRLTVL.

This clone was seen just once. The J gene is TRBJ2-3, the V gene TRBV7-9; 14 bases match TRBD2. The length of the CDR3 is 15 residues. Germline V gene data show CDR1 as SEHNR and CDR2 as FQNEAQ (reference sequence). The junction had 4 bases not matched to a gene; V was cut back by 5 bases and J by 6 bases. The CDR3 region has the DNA TGTGCCAGCAGCCTTGGACTAGCGGGGGGTGATACGCAGTATTTT. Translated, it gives CASSLGLAGGDTQYF.

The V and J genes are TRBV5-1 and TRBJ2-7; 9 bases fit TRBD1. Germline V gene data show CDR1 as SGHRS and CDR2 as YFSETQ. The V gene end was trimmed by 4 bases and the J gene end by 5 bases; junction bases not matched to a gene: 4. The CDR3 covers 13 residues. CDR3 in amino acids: CASSGGTGNEQYF. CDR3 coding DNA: TGCGCCAGCAGCGGAGGGACAGGGAACGAGCAGTACTTC.

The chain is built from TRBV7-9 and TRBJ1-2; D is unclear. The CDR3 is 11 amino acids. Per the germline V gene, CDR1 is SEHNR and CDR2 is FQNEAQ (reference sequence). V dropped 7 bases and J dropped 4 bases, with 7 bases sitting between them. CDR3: CASNSGYGYTF. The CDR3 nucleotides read TGTGCCAGCAACAGCGGCTATGGCTACACCTTC.

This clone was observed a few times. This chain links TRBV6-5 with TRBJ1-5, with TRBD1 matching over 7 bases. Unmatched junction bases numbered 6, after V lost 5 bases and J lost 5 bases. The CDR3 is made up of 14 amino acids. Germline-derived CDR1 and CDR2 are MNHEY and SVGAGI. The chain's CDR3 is CASSPRTGDQPQHF. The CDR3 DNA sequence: TGTGCCAGCAGTCCTCGGACAGGAGATCAGCCCCAGCATTTT.

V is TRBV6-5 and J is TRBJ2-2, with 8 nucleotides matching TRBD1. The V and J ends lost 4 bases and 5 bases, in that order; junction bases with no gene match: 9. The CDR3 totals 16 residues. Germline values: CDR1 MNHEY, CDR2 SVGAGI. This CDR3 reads CASSSPTRGLTGELFF. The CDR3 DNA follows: TGTGCCAGCAGTTCCCCAACCAGGGGGCTAACCGGGGAGCTGTTTTTT.

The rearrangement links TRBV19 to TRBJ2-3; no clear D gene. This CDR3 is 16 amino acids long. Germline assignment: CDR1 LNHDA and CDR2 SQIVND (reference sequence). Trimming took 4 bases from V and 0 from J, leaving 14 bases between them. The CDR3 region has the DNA TGTGCCAGTAGTACCCAGATGTGGTACAGCACAGATACGCAGTATTTT. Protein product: CASSTQMWYSTDTQYF.

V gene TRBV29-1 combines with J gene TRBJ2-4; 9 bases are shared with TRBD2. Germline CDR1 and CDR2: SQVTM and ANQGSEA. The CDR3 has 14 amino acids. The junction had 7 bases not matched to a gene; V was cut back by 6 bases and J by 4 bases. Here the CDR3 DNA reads TGCAGCGTCCGGACTAGCGCGGGGAAAAACATTCAGTACTTC. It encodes CSVRTSAGKNIQYF.

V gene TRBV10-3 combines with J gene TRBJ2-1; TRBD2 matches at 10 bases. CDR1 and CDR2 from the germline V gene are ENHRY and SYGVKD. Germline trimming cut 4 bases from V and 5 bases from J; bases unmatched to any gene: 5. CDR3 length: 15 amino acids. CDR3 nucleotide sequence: TGTGCCATCAGTGCTCAGCGGGAGGGCCACAATGAGCAGTTCTTC. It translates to CAISAQREGHNEQFF.

The CDR3: CASSHQGSRAYEQYF. In nucleotides, the CDR3 is TGTGCCAGTAGCCACCAGGGCAGCCGGGCCTACGAGCAGTACTTC. V usage is TRBV19 and J usage is TRBJ2-7; a weak D match, TRBD1 (5 bases). Germline V gives CDR1 LNHDA, CDR2 SQIVND (reference sequence). The CDR3 totals 15 residues. The V and J ends lost 6 bases and 2 bases respectively, with 17 bases between them.